The T cell receptor beta chain described here comes from a study of blood T cell repertoires in COVID-19. Study overall: The analysed material was cDNA or gDNA that came from T cells, B-cell-depleted T cells, or PBMCs.

This clone was observed a single time. In germline, CDR1 is LGHNA, CDR2 YNFKEQ. The CDR3 is 17 amino acids. V lost 0 bases and J lost 7; bases outside the gene matches: 10. Only in-frame clones appear in the TCRdb table, and some are missing; sequencing was by immunoSEQ multiplex PCR. The sample yields around 250,000 clones, 88% seen once. Sample: peripheral blood. The source is a woman aged 70-85 years with COVID-19, enrolled during active disease. The chain links TRBV4-2 to TRBJ2-2, with 8 bases aligning to TRBD2. The CDR3 spells CASSQDLTGGPDGELFF. The CDR3 region has the DNA TGTGCCAGCAGCCAAGATCTTACGGGAGGGCCGGACGGGGAGCTGTTTTTT.